A single sample gave rise to the 9 T cell receptor beta chains below, sequenced in a study of T-cell reconstitution after alpha-beta-depleted transplantation in children. Unique molecular identifiers were incorporated when the TCRbeta library was constructed. From the PCR reads, TCRdb called clonotypes with MiXCR, one entry per CDR3 protein. The repertoire has some 500,000 distinct CDR3 sequences, around 16% of them found once; the top ten carry over 3%. This sample comprised PBMCs from the stem cell graft donor, obtained from the stem cell graft. These receptors all stem from a human donor who donated a stem cell graft to a child with acute lymphoblastic leukemia.

This clonotype was recorded a few times. The rearrangement joins TRBV5-1 to TRBJ2-3; possibly TRBD2 for D (6 bases). Germline assignment: CDR1 SGHRS and CDR2 YFSETQ. V was clipped by 3 bases and J by 0 bases, with 20 bases between them. The CDR3 is 18 amino acids. DNA of the CDR3: TGCGCCAGCAGCTGGGGGAGGTCCGGCGGTCCTAGCACAGATACGCAGTATTTT. Its translation is CASSWGRSGGPSTDTQYF.

V gene TRBV5-5 combines with J gene TRBJ2-7, with D perhaps matching TRBD1 (6 bases). The CDR3 is 14 residues long. The germline CDR1 and CDR2 sequences are SGHKS and YYEKEE (reference sequence). Between the trimmed V and J ends, which lost 4 bases and 2 bases, there was a span of 13 bases. DNA for the CDR3: TGTGCCAGCAGCCAGTCAGGGGATGCCTACGAGCAGTACTTC. It codes for CASSQSGDAYEQYF.

The sample holds a few counts of this clonotype. The J gene is TRBJ2-7, the V gene TRBV9; 7 nucleotides line up with TRBD2. Trimming cost V 3 bases and J 5 bases; bases outside gene matches: 14. The length of the CDR3 is 16 residues. Germline CDR1 and CDR2: SGDLS and YYNGEE. The CDR3 sequence: CASSDSLGGGPDEQYF. The CDR3 DNA is TGTGCCAGCAGCGATTCCCTTGGCGGGGGTCCGGACGAGCAGTACTTC.

This clonotype was counted only a few times. The V call is TRBV10-3, the J call TRBJ2-1; D is tentatively TRBD1 or TRBD2 (5 bases each). V was cut by 2 bases and J by 2 bases, with 16 bases left in between. Germline V gene sequence: CDR1 ENHRY, CDR2 SYGVKD. CDR3 length: 17 residues. The CDR3 nucleotides are TGTGCCATCAGTGAGAGAGTGGGGGTTCAACCCTACAATGAGCAGTTCTTC. Its translation is CAISERVGVQPYNEQFF.

This clonotype was counted a single time. This rearrangement joins TRBV11-2 to TRBJ2-5, with 7 bases aligning to TRBD2. This CDR3 contains 16 residues. Germline V lookup: CDR1 SGHAT, CDR2 FQNNGV. After removal of 1 base from V and 1 base from J, the junction contained 6 bases not matched to a gene. CDR3 nucleotide sequence: TGTGCCAGCAGCTTAGTCGGGACTAACCGCCAAGAGACCCAGTACTTC. Encoded protein: CASSLVGTNRQETQYF.

This chain joins TRBV6-5 and TRBJ2-7, with D possibly matching TRBD2 (6 bases). Germline-derived CDR1 and CDR2 are MNHEY and SVGAGI. Trimming pared 0 bases from V and 6 bases from J, leaving 9 bases between. CDR3 length: 13 amino acids. DNA of the CDR3: TGTGCCAGCAGTTACTCTCAGCGGGTCGAGCAGTACTTC. Its protein product is CASSYSQRVEQYF.

In its sample, this clonotype was seen a few times. V is TRBV19 and J is TRBJ2-1; 13 bases are a match to TRBD2. Trimming at V came to 4 bases and at J to 15 bases, leaving 6 bases not matched to a gene. CDR3 length equals 13 residues. Germline CDR1 and CDR2: LNHDA and SQIVND (reference sequence). In DNA form, the CDR3 reads TGTGCCAGTAGTACCGGACTAGCGGGAGCACGGTTCTTC. The encoded protein is CASSTGLAGARFF. The full variable domain, rest sourced from reference TRBV19 and TRBJ2-1, is DGGITQSPKYLFRKEGQNVTLSCEQNLNHDAMYWYRQDPGQGLRLIYYSQIVNDFQKGDIAEGYSVSREKKESFPLTVTSAQKNPTAFYLCASSTGLAGARFFGPGTRLTVL.

The rearrangement joins TRBV7-2 to TRBJ1-2; the match to TRBD1 covers 7 bases. With 5 bases clipped from V and 8 bases from J, the junction kept 14 bases outside the gene matches. Per the germline V gene, CDR1 is SGHTA and CDR2 is FQGNSA. This CDR3 spans 15 amino acids. In DNA, the CDR3 is TGTGCCAGCAGCGTTGGGACAGTCCTAACTAAGGGCTACACCTTC. The encoded protein is CASSVGTVLTKGYTF. The complete variable domain, with remaining parts taken from reference TRBV7-2 and TRBJ1-2, reads GAGVSQSPSNKVTEKGKDVELRCDPISGHTALYWYRQSLGQGLEFLIYFQGNSAPDKSGLPSDRFSAERTGGSVSTLTIQRTQQEDSAVYLCASSVGTVLTKGYTFGSGTRLTVV.

The rearrangement joins TRBV5-1 to TRBJ2-3; no reliable D call. V lost 2 bases, J lost 14 bases, and 18 bases lay in between. The germline gives CDR1 SGHRS, CDR2 YFSETQ. This CDR3 has 13 amino acids. The CDR3 coding sequence is TGCGCCAGCAGCTTACCCGATGGAACAACGGCGTATTTT. It specifies CASSLPDGTTAYF.